The clone carrying this T cell receptor (beta chain) was observed at least ten times. Its antigen is still unknown. This entry belongs to a study of regulatory T cells in long-lasting Graves disease. For the study at large: Antithyroid drugs had been taken by newly diagnosed Graves' patients for under 3 months.

Study-level findings and limits: Whereas around 970 public clonotypes were shared by new patients, persistent patients shared more, at 2,741.

As to time point: newly diagnosed GD, antithyroid drugs for less than 3 months. Generation of the TCR library employed RNA extracted from PBMCs. Through Arm-PCR of CDR3 regions and iRepertoire HTBI primers, TCR beta libraries were built. Original analysis: Across the samples, identification revealed 50 to 80 TRBV and over 12 TRBJ segments. One entry per CDR3 protein results from TCRdb running MiXCR on the multiplex PCR reads. The V and J calls were not made by the authors but by TCRdb's processing. The repertoire holds 350,000 to 550,000 distinct CDR3 sequences, with roughly 15% as singletons. These data were also reused for a study on T cells in Graves' hyperthyroidism and ophthalmopathy. From that second work: Any patient presenting with uncontrolled infection, other autoimmune disease, pregnancy or lactation was left out.

The origin of this receptor is a young woman with Graves disease. Specimen: peripheral blood mononuclear cells (PBMCs), collected at new diagnosis, from a patient treated with antithyroid drugs.

The chain's CDR3 is CASSHLGTGRSGELFF. CDR3 DNA: TGTGCCAGCAGTCACCTGGGGACAGGGAGATCCGGGGAGCTGTTTTTT. The V and J genes are TRBV3-1 and TRBJ2-2; 9 nucleotides agree with TRBD1. The V gene end was trimmed by 6 bases and the J gene end by 6 bases; junction bases not matched to a gene: 11. From germline, CDR1 is LGHDT and CDR2 YNNKEL (reference sequence). The CDR3 runs to 16 residues.